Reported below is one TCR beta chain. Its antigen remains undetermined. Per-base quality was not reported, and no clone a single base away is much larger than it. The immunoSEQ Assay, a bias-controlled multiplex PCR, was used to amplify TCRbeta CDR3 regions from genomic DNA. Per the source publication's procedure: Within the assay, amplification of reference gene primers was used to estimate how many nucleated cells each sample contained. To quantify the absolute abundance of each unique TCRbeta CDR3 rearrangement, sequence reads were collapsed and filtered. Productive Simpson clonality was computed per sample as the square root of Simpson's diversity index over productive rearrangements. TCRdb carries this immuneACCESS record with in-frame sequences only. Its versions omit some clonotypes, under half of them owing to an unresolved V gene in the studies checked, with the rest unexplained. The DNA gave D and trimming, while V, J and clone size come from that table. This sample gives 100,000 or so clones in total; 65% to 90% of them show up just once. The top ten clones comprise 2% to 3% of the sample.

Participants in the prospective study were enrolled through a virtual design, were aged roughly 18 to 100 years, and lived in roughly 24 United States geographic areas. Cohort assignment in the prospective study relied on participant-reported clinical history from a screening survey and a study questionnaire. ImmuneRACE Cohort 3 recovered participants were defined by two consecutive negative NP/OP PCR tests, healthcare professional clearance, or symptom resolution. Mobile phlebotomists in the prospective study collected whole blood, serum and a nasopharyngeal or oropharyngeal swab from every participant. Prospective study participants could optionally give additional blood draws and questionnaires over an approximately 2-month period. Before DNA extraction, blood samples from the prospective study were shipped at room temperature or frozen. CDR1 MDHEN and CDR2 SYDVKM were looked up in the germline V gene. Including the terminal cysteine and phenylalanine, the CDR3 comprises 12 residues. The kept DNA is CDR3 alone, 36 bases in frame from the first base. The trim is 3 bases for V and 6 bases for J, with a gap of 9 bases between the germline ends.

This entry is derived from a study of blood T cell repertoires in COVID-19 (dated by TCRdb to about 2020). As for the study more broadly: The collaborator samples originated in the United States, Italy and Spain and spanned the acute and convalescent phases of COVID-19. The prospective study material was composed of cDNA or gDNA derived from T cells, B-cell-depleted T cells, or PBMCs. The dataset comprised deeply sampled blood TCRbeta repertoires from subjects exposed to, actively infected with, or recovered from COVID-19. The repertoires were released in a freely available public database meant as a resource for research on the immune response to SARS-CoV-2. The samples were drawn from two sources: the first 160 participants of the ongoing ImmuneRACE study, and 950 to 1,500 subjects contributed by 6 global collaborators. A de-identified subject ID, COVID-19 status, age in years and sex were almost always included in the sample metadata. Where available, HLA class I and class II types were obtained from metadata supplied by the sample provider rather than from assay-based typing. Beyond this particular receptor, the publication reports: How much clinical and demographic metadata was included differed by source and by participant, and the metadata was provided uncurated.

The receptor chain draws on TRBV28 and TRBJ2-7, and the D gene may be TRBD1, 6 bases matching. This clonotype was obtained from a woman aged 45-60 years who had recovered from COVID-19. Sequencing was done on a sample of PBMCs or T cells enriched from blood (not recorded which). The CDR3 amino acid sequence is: CASSFLGAEQYF. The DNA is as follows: TGTGCCAGCAGTTTTTTGGGGGCCGAGCAGTACTTC.